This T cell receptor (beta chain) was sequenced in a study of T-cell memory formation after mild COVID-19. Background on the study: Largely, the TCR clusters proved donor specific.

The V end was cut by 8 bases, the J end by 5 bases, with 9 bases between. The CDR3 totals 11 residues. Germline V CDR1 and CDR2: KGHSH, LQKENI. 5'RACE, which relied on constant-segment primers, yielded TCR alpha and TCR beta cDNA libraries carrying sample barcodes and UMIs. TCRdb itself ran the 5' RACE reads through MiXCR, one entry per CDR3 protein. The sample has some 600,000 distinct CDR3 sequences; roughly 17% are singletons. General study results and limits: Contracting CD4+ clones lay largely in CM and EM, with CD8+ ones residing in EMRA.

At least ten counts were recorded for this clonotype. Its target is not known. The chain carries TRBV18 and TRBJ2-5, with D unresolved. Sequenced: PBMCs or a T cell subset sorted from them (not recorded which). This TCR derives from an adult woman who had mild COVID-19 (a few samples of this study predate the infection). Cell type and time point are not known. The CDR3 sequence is CASSDEETQYF. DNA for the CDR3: TGTGCCAGCAGTGACGAGGAGACCCAGTACTTC.